This T cell receptor (beta chain) was sequenced for a study of cytomegalovirus exposure and HLA in healthy donors (TCRdb year 2017). In terms of the full investigation: According to an earlier analysis of 550 to 750 of the donors, 150 million to 200 million T cells yielded 120 million or so unique TCR beta sequences and approximately 280 Gb of sequence data. An early release covering around 630 HLA-typed donors comprised approximately 290 gigabases of sequencing data and approximately 85 million unique TCR sequences. Among the roughly 380 genotyped donors, around 81% belonged to the genetic ancestry cluster associated with self-reported Caucasian donors. The study aimed to test whether signatures of past pathogen exposure could be identified by cataloging public T cell receptors. The study profiled the T cell repertoires of under 850 subjects by immunosequencing and related them to cytomegalovirus serostatus. In addition to the first cohort of approximately 670 subjects, a separate validation cohort of over 90 different subjects was used. To predict cytomegalovirus infection status, the study brought together high-throughput TCR immunosequencing, statistical association of individual TCRs with disease status, and machine learning. A later analysis re-analyzed previously published TCR beta repertoires from hundreds of donors and added high-resolution HLA genotyping to study TCR occurrence patterns. Rather than using new phenotypic data, the later analysis identified candidate immune exposures from TCR beta sequences and from how often those sequences occurred across donors. An earlier analysis of around 640 of the donors used high-throughput TCR beta sequencing to judge whether each TCR beta V gene segment behaved as functional or pseudogenic. Donor age, sex, ethnicity and CMV serostatus were compiled alongside the repertoire data. Genome-wide SNP genotypes for about 65% of the 666 donors were used in a later genetic analysis, which treated that subset as a discovery cohort. All discovery cohort repertoires had been generated using a single sequencing platform. HLA typing included class I and class II loci at four-digit resolution. The number of donors typed differed by locus, with about 629-640 for A, B, C, DRB1 and DQB1, approximately 500 for DQA1, 600 to 610 for DPA1, and approximately 470 for DPB1. Roughly five DR-DQ haplotypes were handled as single units for association and clustering, since linkage in the cohort was strong. Among roughly 400 genotyped donors of the cohort, an average of around 240,000 unique TCR beta nucleotide sequences was sequenced per donor, of which 15% to 20% were non-productive.

The cohort comprised under 700 healthy bone marrow donors. Cohort members were all nominally healthy when sampled, although unrecorded immune exposures were likely present. The donor was CMV seronegative and was included in the group of a few hundred seronegative cohort members. Every donor gave a peripheral blood sample, and the peripheral blood mononuclear cells from that sample were used for TCR beta sequencing. Genomic DNA was extracted from the blood cell samples with the Qiagen DNeasy Blood Extraction Kit. To prepare the library, the immunoSEQ multiplex PCR assay was applied. The multiplex PCR relied on a mix of 60 forward primers for TCR Vbeta segments and 13 reverse primers for TCR Jbeta segments. Amplification of the CDR3 region of rearranged TCR beta genes was performed with a multiplex PCR assay on genomic DNA. The Illumina HiSeq System was used to sequence the amplified TCR beta libraries as 87-base-pair reads. Per the authors' processing: A later analysis counted about 82 million unique TCR beta chains across the 670 or so repertoires, and some 12 million of these chains were shared by at least two donors. A nearest-neighbor algorithm error-corrected the raw reads and collapsed the reads into unique sequences, merging closely related sequences to remove PCR and sequencing errors. V, D and J gene segments were assigned by aligning CDR3 sequences to IMGT reference sequences. Each retained sequence needed at least a six-nucleotide match to both a V gene segment and a J gene segment. Rearrangements were called productive when the CDR3 lacked stop codons and stayed in frame with V and J; all others were non-productive. Following IMGT convention, CDR3 was defined as the stretch from the second conserved V-encoded cysteine up to the conserved J-encoded phenylalanine. The earlier analysis of about 590 of the donors excluded sequences that lacked an unambiguous match to a single V gene segment. An earlier analysis of some 610 of the donors called V segments functional above 56.7% productive rearrangements and segregating when the between-donor standard deviation exceeded 5%. A statistical classification framework was built for diagnosing cytomegalovirus status from the catalog of TCR beta chain sequences. V and J gene assignment, in a later analysis, came from comparing TCR nucleotide sequences with IMGT/GENE-DB human TR gene sequences. In a later analysis, CDR3 sequences and most-parsimonious VDJ recombination scenarios were assigned using the TCRdist pipeline. In a later analysis, each TCR beta chain was defined by its CDR3 amino acid sequence together with its V-gene family, and reads without a unique V-gene family were excluded. A later analysis removed roughly 590 highly shared, low-generation-probability nucleotide sequences to deal with suspected cross-contamination and a sequencing artifact. For each public chain, a later analysis derived a clonal expansion index from normalized ranks of inferred template counts within each repertoire. In a later analysis, generation probabilities were computed using a VDJ recombination model fitted to out-of-frame rearrangements, and the results were checked against IGoR. In a later analysis, hypergeometric tests were used to score TCR-TCR, TCR-HLA and TCR-CMV co-occurrence, with a repertoire-size bias correction applied to TCR pairs. In a later analysis, false discovery rates were estimated by permuting HLA or CMV assignments 20 times. In a later analysis, co-occurring TCRs were grouped with DBSCAN, and TCRdist sequence similarity was added when clustering was performed within HLA-allele-positive subsets. For co-occurrence clustering, repertoires with fewer than 30,000 or more than 120,000 public chains were excluded, along with a handful of repertoires with anomalous nucleotide sharing. In its TCRdb copy, this immuneACCESS table keeps in-frame sequences only and misses some clones. Where compared with another copy, unresolved V genes explain less than half of these, and the others have no known cause. V and J calls and clone size come straight from that table; D and trimming were deduced from the DNA. This sample's table contains about 42,000 clones. 1% to 1.5% of the sample is in the top ten clones.

About this clone itself: Its antigen has not been determined.

What the research found in general, with its limitations: In a later analysis, most CMV-associated TCR beta chains were found to appear HLA-restricted, with HLA associations seemingly driven largely by CMV exposure. Only TCR beta chains were sequenced in this cohort, and the absence of alpha or paired-chain data limited detectable features. The study listed 164 TCR beta chains as associated with cytomegalovirus. Immune exposure information for the cohort was limited to CMV serostatus. According to a later analysis, TCR association rates differed among HLA loci, with DRB1 alleles showing the most associated TCRs and HLA-C alleles showing the fewest. Because counts were too low, approximately 15 rarely observed V segments, including chromosome 9 orphons, were excluded from the earlier analysis of 587 of the donors. Because HLA typing was unavailable for some donors at each locus, only the typed subset was used in association tests. In a later genetic analysis, a missense DCLRE1C variant was associated with V-gene and J-gene trimming of TCR beta chains, and the association was replicated in an independent cohort. According to the authors, the approach could potentially be generalized to other disease states and immunological phenotypes. Three of the identified cytomegalovirus-associated TCR beta chains were confirmed in vitro to be specific for cytomegalovirus antigens. Roughly uniform sequencing depth across donors was assumed in presence/absence analyses, although this assumption may not hold. In a later analysis, HLA-associated TCR beta chains showed more clonal expansion and lower generation probabilities than non-associated chains that were equally common. An earlier analysis of approximately 500 of the donors showed that most TCR beta V segments appeared in productive rearrangements either about 90% or about 30% of the time, which broadly matched IMGT annotations. Across donors, most TCR sequences were observed very rarely, whereas some public TCRs were present in many individuals. A further reported finding was that TCR beta sequences accurately predicted the HLA-A and HLA-B alleles for most subjects in the first cohort. The sequencing pipeline was judged likely to have produced a cluster of highly shared sequence variants as a technical artifact. In a later genetic analysis, fewer N-insertions in productive TCRs were reported among donors in an Asian-associated ancestry cluster than the roughly 700-donor mean. Correlated functional status among segregating V segments might reflect linkage disequilibrium, but an unknown experimental factor could not be ruled out. In both the original and validation cohorts, the classifier was reported to diagnose cytomegalovirus status with high specificity and sensitivity. According to a later analysis, parvovirus B19, influenza, CMV and Epstein-Barr virus appeared linked to several top co-occurrence clusters. When HLA alleles, especially DR and DQ, strongly co-occurred, attributing TCR associations to individual alleles was difficult. In a later analysis, around 15,000 TCR beta sequences were associated with specific HLA alleles at a false discovery rate of 0.05.

The sequencing sample was made of PBMCs. The receptor was isolated from a man younger than 45 in good health and CMV-seronegative.

The sequence in DNA is TGCAGCGCGCGGGGGGCAGACAGCTACACCTTC. Its translation reads: CSARGADSYTF. The chain is assembled from TRBV29-1 and TRBJ1-2, and perhaps TRBD1 as D gene, on 6 matching bases. CDR1 and CDR2 (SQVTM, ANQGSEA) derive from the germline V gene. V is pared back by 7 bases and J by 9 bases, with 15 bases lying between the germline termini. The cysteine opens and the phenylalanine closes a CDR3 of 11 amino acids. The retained sequence is limited to the CDR3, 33 bases, with the frame set at the first base. Extended through the reference TRBV29-1 and TRBJ1-2 proteins, this CDR3 yields the full variable domain: SAVISQKPSRDICQRGTSLTIQCQVDSQVTMMFWYRQQPGQSLTLIATANQGSEATYESGFVIDKFPISRPNLTFSTLTVSNMSPEDSSIYLCSARGADSYTFGSGTRLTVV.